These T cell receptor beta chains were read from a single sample in a study of TIL therapy for anti-PD-1-resistant metastatic lung cancer. TCRdb's table, derived via immunoSEQ multiplex PCR, lists solely in-frame clones and lacks some. Of 20,000 to 25,000 clones detected, approximately 70% appear once; the ten largest clones hold roughly 1.9%. This specimen was blood, taken at baseline. The receptor set was obtained from a person between 30 and 79 years old with non-small cell lung cancer. The CDR3 runs from the conserved cysteine through the conserved F or W. The order of the fields is D gene, V gene, clone size, J gene, CDR3 protein, CDR3 DNA. A D gene is named only where the DNA matches it firmly. Size is stated for part of the rows, as once, few or many counts, or as a class when the clone is expanded.

d_gene: -
v_gene: TRBV4-1
abundance: -
j_gene: TRBJ1-4
CDR3aa: CASSIATEFNEKLFF
CDR3nt: TGCGCCAGCAGCATTGCGACAGAGTTTAATGAAAAACTGTTTTTT

d_gene: TRBD1
v_gene: TRBV5-1
abundance: -
j_gene: TRBJ2-3
CDR3aa: CASSDRGLRREDTQYF
CDR3nt: TGCGCCAGCAGCGACAGGGGCCTCCGGAGGGAAGATACGCAGTATTTT

d_gene: TRBD1
v_gene: TRBV19
abundance: once
j_gene: TRBJ2-5
CDR3aa: CASSIDLRGRAQETQYF
CDR3nt: TGTGCCAGTAGTATAGATCTGAGGGGGCGCGCCCAAGAGACCCAGTACTTC

d_gene: -
v_gene: TRBV6-5
abundance: -
j_gene: TRBJ1-1
CDR3aa: CASSYSGGEAFF
CDR3nt: TGTGCCAGCAGTTACTCGGGGGGCGAAGCTTTCTTT

d_gene: -
v_gene: TRBV30
abundance: -
j_gene: TRBJ2-5
CDR3aa: CAWSGGGMRGLPGETQYF
CDR3nt: TGTGCCTGGAGTGGGGGGGGAATGCGGGGGCTCCCCGGGGAGACCCAGTACTTC

d_gene: -
v_gene: TRBV7-2
abundance: once
j_gene: TRBJ2-5
CDR3aa: CASSSSRETQYF
CDR3nt: TGTGCCAGCAGCTCCTCAAGAGAGACCCAGTACTTC

d_gene: -
v_gene: TRBV7-9
abundance: -
j_gene: TRBJ1-5
CDR3aa: CASSLKVSGNQPQHF
CDR3nt: TGTGCCAGCAGCTTAAAGGTCTCGGGCAATCAGCCCCAGCATTTT

d_gene: -
v_gene: TRBV12-3/TRBV12-4
abundance: -
j_gene: TRBJ1-3
CDR3aa: CGWPSGNTIYF
CDR3nt: TGCGGGTGGCCCTCTGGAAACACCATATATTTT

d_gene: -
v_gene: TRBV7-9
abundance: -
j_gene: TRBJ1-1
CDR3aa: CASSLMGWAFF
CDR3nt: TGTGCCAGCAGCTTAATGGGGTGGGCTTTCTTT

d_gene: -
v_gene: TRBV6-5
abundance: -
j_gene: TRBJ2-5
CDR3aa: CASRSGRWGETQYF
CDR3nt: TGTGCCAGCAGGAGCGGACGTTGGGGAGAGACCCAGTACTTC

d_gene: -
v_gene: TRBV7-9
abundance: -
j_gene: TRBJ2-3
CDR3aa: CASSLAGMGTDTQYF
CDR3nt: TGTGCCAGCAGCTTAGCAGGGATGGGCACAGATACGCAGTATTTT

d_gene: -
v_gene: TRBV6-6
abundance: -
j_gene: TRBJ1-3
CDR3aa: CASSVSPLAGLRKYSGNTIYF
CDR3nt: TGTGCCAGCAGCGTAAGCCCACTCGCAGGGTTAAGAAAGTACTCTGGAAACACCATATATTTT

d_gene: TRBD2
v_gene: TRBV2
abundance: -
j_gene: TRBJ2-5
CDR3aa: CASSDTSGSKTQYF
CDR3nt: TGTGCCAGCAGTGACACTAGCGGGAGTAAGACCCAGTACTTC

d_gene: TRBD1
v_gene: TRBV3-1/TRBV3-2
abundance: -
j_gene: TRBJ1-5
CDR3aa: CASSPDRGNQPQHF
CDR3nt: TGTGCCAGCAGCCCGGACAGGGGGAATCAGCCCCAGCATTTT

d_gene: TRBD2
v_gene: TRBV3-1/TRBV3-2
abundance: -
j_gene: TRBJ2-3
CDR3aa: CASSLGGWTSGRTNTQYF
CDR3nt: TGTGCCAGCAGCCTCGGCGGATGGACTAGCGGGCGGACAAATACGCAGTATTTT

d_gene: -
v_gene: TRBV5-1
abundance: -
j_gene: TRBJ2-2
CDR3aa: CASSLGGNTGELFF
CDR3nt: TGCGCCAGCAGCTTGGGGGGGAACACCGGGGAGCTGTTTTTT

d_gene: -
v_gene: TRBV5-1
abundance: once
j_gene: TRBJ2-2
CDR3aa: CASSLARGEDYTGELFF
CDR3nt: TGCGCCAGCAGCTTGGCTCGCGGGGAGGATTACACCGGGGAGCTGTTTTTT

d_gene: -
v_gene: TRBV5-6
abundance: once
j_gene: TRBJ2-7
CDR3aa: CASSSALRDTAYEQYF
CDR3nt: TGTGCCAGCAGTTCGGCATTACGGGACACGGCCTACGAGCAGTACTTC

d_gene: -
v_gene: TRBV6-1
abundance: -
j_gene: TRBJ2-7
CDR3aa: CASSGLYWDGDYEQYF
CDR3nt: TGTGCCAGCAGTGGTCTATATTGGGACGGAGACTACGAGCAGTACTTC

d_gene: -
v_gene: TRBV5-4
abundance: -
j_gene: TRBJ2-5
CDR3aa: CASSPSSNEETQYF
CDR3nt: TGTGCCAGCAGCCCGAGCAGTAATGAAGAGACCCAGTACTTC

d_gene: TRBD1
v_gene: TRBV5-1
abundance: -
j_gene: TRBJ2-2
CDR3aa: CASTLAGQGGTGELFF
CDR3nt: TGCGCCAGCACCTTGGCGGGACAGGGCGGAACCGGGGAGCTGTTTTTT

d_gene: -
v_gene: TRBV2
abundance: -
j_gene: TRBJ1-2
CDR3aa: CASSEEGNYGYTF
CDR3nt: TGTGCCAGCAGTGAAGAGGGGAACTATGGCTACACCTTC

d_gene: TRBD1
v_gene: TRBV6-5
abundance: -
j_gene: TRBJ2-7
CDR3aa: CASSWDSYEQYF
CDR3nt: TGTGCCAGCAGTTGGGACAGCTACGAGCAGTACTTC

d_gene: -
v_gene: TRBV18
abundance: few
j_gene: TRBJ1-5
CDR3aa: CASSPAADQPQHF
CDR3nt: TGTGCCAGCTCACCGGCCGCCGATCAGCCCCAGCATTTT